Listed here are 5 T cell receptor beta chains from one sample, sequenced in a study of cytomegalovirus exposure and HLA in healthy donors. It was with 60 Vbeta and 13 Jbeta primers that the PCR ran. Assay: immunoSEQ multiplex PCR; the TCRdb copy retains only in-frame clones and omits some. The data show 200,000 to 250,000 clones, about 74% seen once. The sample was PBMCs. Every receptor here comes from a woman aged 30 to 39 in good health and CMV-seronegative.

The sample holds many counts of this clone. The chain links TRBV7-9 to TRBJ2-1; 10 bases are shared with TRBD2. The trim removed 6 bases at V and 4 bases at J, leaving 3 bases unmatched. The CDR3 runs 14 residues. Germline V gene sequence: CDR1 SEHNR, CDR2 FQNEAQ (reference sequence). CDR3 residues: CASRLAGVYNEQFF. In DNA form, the CDR3 reads TGTGCCAGCAGGCTAGCGGGAGTTTACAATGAGCAGTTCTTC. Full variable domain (missing parts from reference TRBV7-9 and TRBJ2-1): DTGVSQNPRHKITKRGQNVTFRCDPISEHNRLYWYRQTLGQGPEFLTYFQNEAQLEKSRLLSDRFSAERPKGSFSTLEIQRTEQGDSAMYLCASRLAGVYNEQFFGPGTRLTVL.

In its sample, this clone is medium-sized. The V and J genes are TRBV6-1 and TRBJ2-3; D unresolved. Germline V lookup: CDR1 MNHNS, CDR2 SASEGT. The V and J ends lost 7 bases and 0 bases respectively, with 11 bases between them. The CDR3 consists of 14 residues. The DNA for the CDR3 is TGTGCCAGCAATCTAGTTACTAGCACAGATACGCAGTATTTT. Translation gives CASNLVTSTDTQYF.

This rearrangement joins TRBV5-6 to TRBJ1-2; D perhaps matches TRBD1 (5 bases). This CDR3 contains 15 residues. CDR1 is SGHDT and CDR2 is YYEEEE in the germline V gene. V lost 3 bases to trimming and J lost 2 bases, with 14 bases between them. CDR3 coding DNA: TGTGCCAGCAGCTCCCGCAACGGGGGGAACTATGGCTACACCTTC. The encoded protein is CASSSRNGGNYGYTF.

The chain uses TRBV9 and TRBJ2-1, with unresolved D. V lost 0 bases and J 4 bases, leaving 11 bases between the germline ends. The CDR3 consists of 15 residues. CDR1 and CDR2 from the germline V gene are SGDLS and YYNGEE. CDR3: CASSVEGSPYNEQFF. The CDR3 nucleotides read TGTGCCAGCAGCGTAGAAGGTAGCCCGTACAATGAGCAGTTCTTC.

For this clone: One end of the junction varies from germline; a read error may be responsible. The gene calls are TRBV5-6 and TRBJ1-2, with TRBD1 matching 10 bases. This CDR3 region has 17 residues. Germline V gives CDR1 SGHDT, CDR2 YYEEEE. CDR3 in DNA: TGTGGCAGCAGCGCTCCCGGGACAGGGGTAAAAGTGGGAGGCTACACCTTC. Its protein product is CGSSAPGTGVKVGGYTF.